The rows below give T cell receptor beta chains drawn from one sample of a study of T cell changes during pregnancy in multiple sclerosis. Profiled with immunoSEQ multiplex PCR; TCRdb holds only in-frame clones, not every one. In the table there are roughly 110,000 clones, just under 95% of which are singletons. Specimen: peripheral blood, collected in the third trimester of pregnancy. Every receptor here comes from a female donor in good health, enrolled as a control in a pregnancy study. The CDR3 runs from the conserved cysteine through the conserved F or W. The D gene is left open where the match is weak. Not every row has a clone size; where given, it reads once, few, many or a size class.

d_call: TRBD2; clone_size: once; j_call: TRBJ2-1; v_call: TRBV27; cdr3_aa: CASSSGLGYNEQFF; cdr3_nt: TGTGCCAGCAGTTCCGGACTAGGCTACAATGAGCAGTTCTTC
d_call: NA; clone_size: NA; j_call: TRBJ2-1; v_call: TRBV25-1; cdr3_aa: CASRGSASDHEQFF; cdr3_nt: TGTGCCAGCAGGGGGTCTGCTAGCGACCATGAGCAGTTCTTC
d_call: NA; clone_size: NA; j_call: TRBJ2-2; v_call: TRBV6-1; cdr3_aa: CASSPRRQFTGELFF; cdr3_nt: TGTGCCAGCAGTCCCCGGAGACAGTTCACCGGGGAGCTGTTTTTT
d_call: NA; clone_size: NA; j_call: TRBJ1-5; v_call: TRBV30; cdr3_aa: CAWSSGNQPQHF; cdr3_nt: TGTGCCTGGAGTTCAGGGAATCAGCCCCAGCATTTT
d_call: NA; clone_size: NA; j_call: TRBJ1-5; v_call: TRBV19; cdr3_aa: CASSIIEQGNQPQHF; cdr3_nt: TGTGCCAGTAGTATAATCGAACAGGGCAATCAGCCCCAGCATTTT
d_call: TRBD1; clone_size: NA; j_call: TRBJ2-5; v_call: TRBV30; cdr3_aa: CAWNRGRQETQYF; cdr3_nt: TGTGCCTGGAACAGGGGCCGTCAAGAGACCCAGTACTTC
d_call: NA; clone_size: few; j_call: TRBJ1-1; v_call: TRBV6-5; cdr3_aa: CASSYGREAEAFF; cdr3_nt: TGTGCCAGCAGTTACGGAAGGGAGGCTGAAGCTTTCTTT
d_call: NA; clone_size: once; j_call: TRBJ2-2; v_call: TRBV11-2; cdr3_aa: CASSPVGEVITGELFF; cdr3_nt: TGTGCCAGCAGCCCCGTGGGGGAGGTCATCACCGGGGAGCTGTTTTTT
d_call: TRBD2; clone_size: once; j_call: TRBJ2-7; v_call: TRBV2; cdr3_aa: CASREVLQTYEQYF; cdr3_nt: TGTGCCAGCCGGGAGGTTCTTCAAACCTACGAGCAGTACTTC
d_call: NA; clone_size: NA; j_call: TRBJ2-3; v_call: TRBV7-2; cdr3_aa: CASTTNRGLSTDTQYF; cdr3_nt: TGTGCCAGCACCACCAATAGGGGCCTCAGCACAGATACGCAGTATTTT
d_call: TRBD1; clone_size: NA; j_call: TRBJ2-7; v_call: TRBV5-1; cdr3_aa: CASSLAQGAGEQYF; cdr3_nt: TGCGCCAGCAGCTTGGCGCAGGGGGCGGGCGAGCAGTACTTC
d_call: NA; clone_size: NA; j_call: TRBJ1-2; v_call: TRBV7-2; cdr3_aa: CASSAQGRGGYTF; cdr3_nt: TGTGCCAGCAGCGCACAGGGAAGGGGAGGCTACACCTTC
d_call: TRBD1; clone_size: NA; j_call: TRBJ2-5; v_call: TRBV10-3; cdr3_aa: CAIRSTGQETQYF; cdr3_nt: TGTGCCATCAGATCGACAGGGCAAGAGACCCAGTACTTC
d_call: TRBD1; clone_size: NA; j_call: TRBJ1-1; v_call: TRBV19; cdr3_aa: CASSIEDRWNTEAFF; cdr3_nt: TGTGCCAGTAGTATAGAGGACAGGTGGAACACTGAAGCTTTCTTT
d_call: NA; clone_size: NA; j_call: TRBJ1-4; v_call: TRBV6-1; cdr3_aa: CASSEGYHFGGEGEKLFF; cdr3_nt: TGTGCCAGCAGTGAAGGATACCATTTTGGGGGGGAGGGGGAAAAACTGTTTTTT
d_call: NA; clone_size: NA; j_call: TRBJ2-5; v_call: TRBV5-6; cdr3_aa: CASSQLRAQETQYF; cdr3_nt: TGTGCCAGCAGCCAGCTGAGGGCCCAAGAGACCCAGTACTTC
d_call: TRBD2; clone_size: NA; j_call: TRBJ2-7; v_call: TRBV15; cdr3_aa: CATSRAGTSAYEQYF; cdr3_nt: TGTGCCACCAGCAGAGCCGGGACTAGCGCCTACGAGCAGTACTTC
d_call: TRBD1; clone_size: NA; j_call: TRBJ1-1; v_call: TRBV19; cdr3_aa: CASSIRDSEAFF; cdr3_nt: TGTGCCAGTAGTATTAGGGACAGTGAAGCTTTCTTT
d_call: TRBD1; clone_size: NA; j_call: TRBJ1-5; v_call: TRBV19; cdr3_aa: CASTLAHRGNQPQHF; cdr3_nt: TGTGCCAGTACCCTTGCCCACAGGGGGAATCAGCCCCAGCATTTT
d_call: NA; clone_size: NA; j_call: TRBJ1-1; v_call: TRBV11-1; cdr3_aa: CASSLRFGGRTEAFF; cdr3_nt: TGTGCCAGCAGCTTAAGGTTCGGGGGTCGGACTGAAGCTTTCTTT
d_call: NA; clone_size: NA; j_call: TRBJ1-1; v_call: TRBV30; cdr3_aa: CAWGRLNTEAFF; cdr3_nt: TGTGCCTGGGGCCGATTGAACACTGAAGCTTTCTTT
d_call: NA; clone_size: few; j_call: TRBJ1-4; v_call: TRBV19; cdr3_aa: CASHDSGREKLFF; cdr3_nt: TGTGCCAGTCATGACAGTGGTAGGGAAAAACTGTTTTTT
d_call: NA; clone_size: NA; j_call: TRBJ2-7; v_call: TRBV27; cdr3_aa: CASRDSGAIGEQYF; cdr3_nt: TGTGCCAGCAGGGACAGTGGGGCGATCGGCGAGCAGTACTTC
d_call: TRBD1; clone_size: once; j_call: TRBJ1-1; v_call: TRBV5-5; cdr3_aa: CASSLDRGGPEAFF; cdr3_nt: TGTGCCAGCAGCCTGGACAGGGGAGGCCCTGAAGCTTTCTTT
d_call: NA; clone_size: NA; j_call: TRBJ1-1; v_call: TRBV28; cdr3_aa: CASSLSLPGDSWERTEAFF; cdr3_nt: TGTGCCAGCAGTTTATCCCTCCCCGGTGACAGTTGGGAACGCACTGAAGCTTTCTTT
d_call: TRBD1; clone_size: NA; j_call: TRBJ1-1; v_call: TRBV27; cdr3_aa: CASSLQGEKAFF; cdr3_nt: TGTGCCAGCAGTTTACAGGGGGAGAAAGCTTTCTTT
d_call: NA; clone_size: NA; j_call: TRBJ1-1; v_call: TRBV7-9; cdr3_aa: CASSPALGGATEAFF; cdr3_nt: TGTGCCAGCAGCCCCGCCCTGGGTGGGGCCACTGAAGCTTTCTTT
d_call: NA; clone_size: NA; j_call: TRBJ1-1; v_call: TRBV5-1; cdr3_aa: CASSFSGIKGTEAFF; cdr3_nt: TGCGCCAGCAGCTTCTCGGGGATAAAAGGCACTGAAGCTTTCTTT
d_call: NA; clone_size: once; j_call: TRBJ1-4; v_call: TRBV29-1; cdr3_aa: CSVRDVQGEKLFF; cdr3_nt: TGCAGCGTTCGGGATGTACAAGGTGAAAAACTGTTTTTT
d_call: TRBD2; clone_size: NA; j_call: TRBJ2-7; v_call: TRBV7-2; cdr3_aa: CASSTLAGGAYEQYF; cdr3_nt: TGTGCCAGCAGCACGCTAGCGGGGGGAGCCTACGAGCAGTACTTC
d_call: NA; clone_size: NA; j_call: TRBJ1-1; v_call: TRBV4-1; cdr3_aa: CASSQLGVVKGPTEAFF; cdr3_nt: TGCGCCAGCAGCCAATTAGGGGTCGTTAAGGGCCCCACTGAAGCTTTCTTT
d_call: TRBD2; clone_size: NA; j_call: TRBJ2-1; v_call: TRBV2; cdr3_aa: CASSDMIGASGGLSSYNEQFF; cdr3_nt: TGTGCCAGCAGTGACATGATAGGGGCTAGCGGGGGCTTAAGCTCCTACAATGAGCAGTTCTTC
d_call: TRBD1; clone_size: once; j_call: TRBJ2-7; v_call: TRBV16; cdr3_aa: CASSQLDRGYEQYF; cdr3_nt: TGTGCCAGCAGCCAATTAGACAGGGGCTACGAGCAGTACTTC
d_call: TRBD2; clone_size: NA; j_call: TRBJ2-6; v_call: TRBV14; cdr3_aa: CASSQDGGESDGANVLTF; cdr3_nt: TGTGCCAGCAGCCAAGACGGGGGGGAAAGTGACGGGGCCAACGTCCTGACTTTC
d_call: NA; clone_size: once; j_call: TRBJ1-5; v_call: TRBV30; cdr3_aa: CAWSTNRVQPQHF; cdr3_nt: TGTGCCTGGAGTACGAACAGGGTCCAGCCCCAGCATTTT
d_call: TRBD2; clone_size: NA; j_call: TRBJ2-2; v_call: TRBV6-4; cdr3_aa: CASSPESGVPGELFF; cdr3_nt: TGTGCCAGCAGTCCCGAGAGCGGGGTCCCCGGGGAGCTGTTTTTT
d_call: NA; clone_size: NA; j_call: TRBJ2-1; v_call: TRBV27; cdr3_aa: CASSLNQGTYNEQFF; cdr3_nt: TGTGCCAGCAGTTTGAATCAGGGTACCTACAATGAGCAGTTCTTC
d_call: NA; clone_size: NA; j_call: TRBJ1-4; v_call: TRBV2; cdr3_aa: CAGGTASEKLFF; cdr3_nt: TGTGCCGGCGGTACAGCTAGCGAAAAACTGTTTTTT
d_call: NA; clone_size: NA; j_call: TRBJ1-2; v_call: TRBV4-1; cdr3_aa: CASSQENNGYTF; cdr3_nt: TGCGCCAGCAGCCAAGAAAATAATGGCTACACCTTC
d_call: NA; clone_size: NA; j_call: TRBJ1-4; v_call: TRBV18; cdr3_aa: CASSPEQNEKLFF; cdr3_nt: TGTGCCAGCTCCCCTGAACAGAATGAAAAACTGTTTTTT
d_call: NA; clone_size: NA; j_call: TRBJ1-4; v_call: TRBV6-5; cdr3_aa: CASRRQVATNEKLFF; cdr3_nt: TGTGCCAGCAGGCGACAGGTTGCAACTAATGAAAAACTGTTTTTT
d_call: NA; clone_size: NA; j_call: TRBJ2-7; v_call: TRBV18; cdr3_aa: CASSPRQGRAYEQYF; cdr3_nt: TGTGCCAGCTCACCCCGGCAGGGTAGGGCCTACGAGCAGTACTTC
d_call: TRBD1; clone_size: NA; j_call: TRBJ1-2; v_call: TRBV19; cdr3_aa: CASSTGWTGGEDYGYTF; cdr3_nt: TGTGCCAGTAGTACTGGCTGGACAGGGGGAGAAGACTATGGCTACACCTTC
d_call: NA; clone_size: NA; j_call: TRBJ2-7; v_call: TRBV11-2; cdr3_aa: CASRYTGTYEQYF; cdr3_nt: TGTGCCAGCAGATATACAGGAACCTACGAGCAGTACTTC
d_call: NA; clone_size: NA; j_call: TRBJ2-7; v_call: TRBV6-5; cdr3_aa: CASSYSSNPAYEQYF; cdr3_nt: TGTGCCAGCAGTTACTCGTCAAACCCAGCCTACGAGCAGTACTTC
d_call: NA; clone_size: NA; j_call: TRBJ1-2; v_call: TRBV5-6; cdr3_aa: CASQRTVLVSNYGYTF; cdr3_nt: TGTGCCAGCCAACGGACAGTACTAGTCTCTAACTATGGCTACACCTTC
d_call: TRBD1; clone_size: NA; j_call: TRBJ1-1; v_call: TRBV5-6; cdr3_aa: CASSLWLGQGRPEAFF; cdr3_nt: TGTGCCAGCAGCTTGTGGTTGGGACAGGGTCGGCCTGAAGCTTTCTTT
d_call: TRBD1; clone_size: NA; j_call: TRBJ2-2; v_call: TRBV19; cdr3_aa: CASSIGQANTGELFF; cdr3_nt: TGTGCCAGTAGTATCGGACAGGCGAACACCGGGGAGCTGTTTTTT
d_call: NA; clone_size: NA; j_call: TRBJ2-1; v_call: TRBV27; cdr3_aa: CASSFPRFSEQFF; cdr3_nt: TGTGCCAGCAGTTTCCCCCGTTTTAGCGAGCAGTTCTTC
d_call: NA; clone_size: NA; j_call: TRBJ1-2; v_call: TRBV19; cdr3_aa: CASSSRDTRSYGYTF; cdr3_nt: TGTGCCAGTAGTAGCCGAGACACTCGAAGTTATGGCTACACCTTC
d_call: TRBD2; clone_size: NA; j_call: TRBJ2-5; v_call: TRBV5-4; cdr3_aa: CASSWRGNQETQYF; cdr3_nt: TGTGCCAGCAGCTGGCGGGGGAACCAAGAGACCCAGTACTTC